This paragraph covers one TCR beta chain sequence. The antigen is unknown. Vbeta (60) and Jbeta (13) primers were used in the PCR. Assay: immunoSEQ multiplex PCR; the TCRdb copy retains only in-frame clones and omits some. The top ten hold 4.4% of the sample, which has tens of thousands of clones, roughly 73% seen once. The length of the CDR3 is 14 residues. The V end lost 5 bases, the J end lost 6 bases, and 14 bases lay between the germline ends. Germline V gives CDR1 MDHEN, CDR2 SYDVKM. The record originates from a study of cytomegalovirus exposure and HLA in healthy donors. The overall study: In an earlier analysis, 117 million unique TCR beta sequences were found from 150 million to 200 million T cells.

Study-level points and caveats: Trimming of TCR beta V- and J-genes showed a link, identified in a later analysis, to a missense DCLRE1C variant. Per published accounts, TCR beta sequences correctly predicted the HLA-A and HLA-B alleles of most subjects.

This TCR came from a male donor in good health and CMV-seropositive. The sequenced material came from PBMCs. This chain uses TRBV28 with TRBJ2-1; D perhaps matches TRBD2 (6 bases). The CDR3 DNA follows: TGTGCCAGCAGTATCTGGACTACTGGCAATGAGCAGTTCTTC. This gives the protein CASSIWTTGNEQFF.